This record looks at one T cell receptor beta chain sequence and its context. Its specificity is not known. This specimen belongs to a study of graft-versus-host responses after intestinal transplantation. The study's findings and limits: Declines in HvG clones occurring early post-transplant were associated with peak circulating GvH clone levels.

Assay used: immunoSEQ multiplex PCR; TCRdb lists only in-frame clones, some missing. The top ten clones hold over 0.095% of a sample with over 65,000 clones, about nine tenths of them seen once. Trimming took off 7 bases at V and 5 bases at J, with 30 bases between the two ends. This CDR3 comprises 18 residues. CDR1 is SGHTA, CDR2 FQGNSA, per germline. The TCR comes from a human donor who received an intestinal transplant. The chain carries TRBV7-2 and TRBJ2-7; TRBD2 might be the D (5 bases). The sequencing used unstimulated CD4+ T cells sorted from spleen or lymph node cells, collected before intestinal transplant. CDR3 protein: CASTPRVILGSAGNEQYF. The DNA of the CDR3 is TGTGCCAGCACCCCAAGGGTGATTCTAGGGTCGGCCGGGAACGAGCAGTACTTC.